This T cell receptor (beta chain) was recovered during a study of T-cell reconstitution after alpha-beta-depleted transplantation in children. Overall study findings and caveats: T-cell counts and diversity were attributed mostly to newly produced T cells one year after transplant. By about two months after transplant, alpha-beta T cells reportedly arose from several hundred graft clones that had expanded.

This clonotype was counted a few times. Its matching antigen is unknown. This CDR3 contains 15 residues. With 4 bases removed from V and 2 bases from J, the gap between germline ends came to 12 bases. CDR1 and CDR2 (germline): SNHLY, FYNNEI. The authors prepared the TCRbeta library with unique molecular identifiers. TCRdb processed the PCR reads anew with MiXCR; each CDR3 protein has one entry. The sample lists about 980,000 distinct CDR3 sequences; about 29% were seen once. The receptor was isolated from a boy under two years old who had a stem cell transplant for SCID, so the T cells may come from the graft donor. This sample comprised PBMCs, mostly from graft donor cells, obtained 360 days after TCRalphabeta/CD19-depleted stem cell transplant. The genes are TRBV2 and TRBJ1-5, with D possibly being TRBD1 (5 bases). Here the CDR3 DNA reads TGTGCCAGCAGTGTGGGGGAATATGGCAATCAGCCCCAGCATTTT. Its protein is CASSVGEYGNQPQHF.